Listed here are 4 T cell receptor beta chains from one sample, sequenced in a study of CD8 T cells in ankylosing spondylitis. Study observations and caveats: About 8 highly homologous variants made up a TCR beta motif that seemed to typify ankylosing spondylitis blood.

Their target antigens are unknown. TCRdb redid the calling of the 5' RACE reads with MiXCR, one entry per CDR3 protein. The sample yields roughly 700,000 distinct CDR3 sequences, about 20% seen once. Sequenced sample: blood, either unsorted or a sorted T cell fraction (not recorded which). The receptors originated from a male donor with ankylosing spondylitis.

In this sample, this clonotype turned up a few times. This rearrangement joins TRBV29-1 to TRBJ1-1; D remains unclear. The CDR3 is 12 residues long. The V and J ends lost 4 bases and 1 base respectively, with 7 bases between them. The germline V gene encodes CDR1 SQVTM and CDR2 ANQGSEA. CDR3 bases: TGCAGCGTTGGGGCAGCGAACACTGAAGCTTTCTTT. Translated, it gives CSVGAANTEAFF.

The chain carries TRBV5-1 and TRBJ1-2; D may be TRBD1 (6 bases). Germline CDR1 SGHRS, CDR2 YFSETQ. V dropped 0 bases and J dropped 6 bases, with 18 bases sitting between them. The CDR3 is 16 residues long. The CDR3 sequence: CASSLEVGRGTHGYTF. Here the CDR3 DNA reads TGCGCCAGCAGCTTGGAAGTGGGCAGGGGTACCCATGGCTACACCTTC. The complete variable domain, with remaining parts taken from reference TRBV5-1 and TRBJ1-2, reads KAGVTQTPRYLIKTRGQQVTLSCSPISGHRSVSWYQQTPGQGLQFLFEYFSETQRNKGNFPGRFSGRQFSNSRSEMNVSTLELGDSALYLCASSLEVGRGTHGYTFGSGTRLTVV.

V gene TRBV24-1 combines with J gene TRBJ2-1; 12 positions match TRBD2. Germline V gives CDR1 KGHDR, CDR2 SFDVKD. V dropped 4 bases and J dropped 6; count of bases not matched to a gene: 6. This CDR3 region has 16 residues. This chain's CDR3 is CATSDPLAGGINEQFF. CDR3 nucleotide sequence: TGTGCCACCAGTGACCCACTAGCGGGGGGTATCAATGAGCAGTTCTTC.

This clonotype was observed a handful of times. The chain uses TRBV9 and TRBJ1-4, with TRBD1 as a possible D gene (5 bases). The length of the CDR3 is 13 residues. Germline values: CDR1 SGDLS, CDR2 YYNGEE. The V gene lost 2 bases and the J gene lost 16 bases, with 18 bases spanning the gap. The CDR3 DNA is TGTGCCAGCAGCGTTGGCGGGGCCACAGTCCAGTTTTTT. This gives the protein CASSVGGATVQFF.